This T cell receptor (beta chain) was profiled in a study of blood T cell repertoires in COVID-19. The ends were cut back, 2 bases at V and 8 bases at J, with 12 bases in the middle. There are 13 residues in the CDR3. Germline loops: CDR1 MDHEN, CDR2 SYDVKM. Method: immunoSEQ multiplex PCR; TCRdb's copy keeps in-frame clones and lacks some. The table has around 300,000 clones, roughly 86% seen once. The chain has TRBV28 and TRBJ1-2, with D possibly matching TRBD1 (5 bases). The TCR sequence derives from a woman in her fifties or sixties who had recovered from COVID-19. The sample was PBMCs or T cells enriched from blood (not recorded which). The chain's CDR3 is CASSLGTRSGYTF. CDR3 DNA: TGTGCCAGCAGTTTAGGGACTCGCTCCGGCTACACCTTC.